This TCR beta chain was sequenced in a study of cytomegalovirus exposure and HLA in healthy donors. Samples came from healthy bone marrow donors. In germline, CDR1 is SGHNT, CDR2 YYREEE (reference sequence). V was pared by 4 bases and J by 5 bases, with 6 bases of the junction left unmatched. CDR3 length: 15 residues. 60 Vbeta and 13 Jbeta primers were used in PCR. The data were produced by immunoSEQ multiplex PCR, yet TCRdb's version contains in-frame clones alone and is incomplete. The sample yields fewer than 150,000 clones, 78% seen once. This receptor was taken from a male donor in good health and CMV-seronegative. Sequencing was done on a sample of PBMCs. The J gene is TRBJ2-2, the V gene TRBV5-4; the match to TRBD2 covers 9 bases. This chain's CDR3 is CASSPSGGRTGELFF. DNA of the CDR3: TGTGCCAGCAGCCCGAGCGGGGGGCGAACCGGGGAGCTGTTTTTT. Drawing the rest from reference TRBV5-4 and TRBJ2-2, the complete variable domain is ETGVTQSPTHLIKTRGQQVTLRCSSQSGHNTVSWYQQALGQGPQFIFQYYREEENGRGNFPPRFSGLQFPNYSSELNVNALELDDSALYLCASSPSGGRTGELFFGEGSRLTVL.